What follows is one TCR beta chain and its context. The data derive from a study of blood T cell repertoires in COVID-19. The CDR3 is made up of 14 amino acids. V lost 4 bases to trimming and J lost 3 bases; unmatched junction nucleotides: 2. Germline CDR1 MDHEN, CDR2 SYDVKM. Using immunoSEQ multiplex PCR, the repertoire was profiled, and TCRdb retains in-frame clones only, with some absent. In the table there are about 150,000 clones, 87% of which are singletons. The chain couples TRBV28 to TRBJ1-3, with 8 bases that match TRBD1. The TCR comes from a man older than 75 with acute or convalescent COVID-19. The sample taken for sequencing was peripheral blood. CDR3 DNA: TGTGCCAGCAGTTCAACAGGGGGTGGAAACACCATATATTTT. Its translation is CASSSTGGGNTIYF.